These 9 T cell receptor beta chains were sequenced from one sample in a study of cytomegalovirus exposure and HLA in healthy donors. Amplification used 60 Vbeta primers and 13 Jbeta primers. Repertoires were generated with immunoSEQ multiplex PCR, while TCRdb's copy carries only in-frame clones and drops some. The sample holds 120,000 to 150,000 clones, roughly three quarters seen once. Specimen: PBMCs. The receptors stem from a woman between 40 and 55 years old in good health and CMV-seronegative.

This clone was seen at least ten times. CDR3 bases: TGTGCCAGCAGCTTGGTCGGGACAGGGGGCCGCGAGCAGTACTTC. It translates to CASSLVGTGGREQYF. V usage is TRBV5-6 and J usage is TRBJ2-7; TRBD1 matches 12 bases. This CDR3 is 15 amino acids long. The junction had 4 bases not matched to a gene; V was cut back by 0 bases and J by 6 bases. The germline gives CDR1 SGHDT, CDR2 YYEEEE.

The chain joins TRBV7-9 to TRBJ1-1, with no clear D. Between the trimmed V and J ends, which lost 1 base and 6 bases, there was a span of 6 bases. CDR3 length: 12 residues. Germline V lookup: CDR1 SEHNR, CDR2 FQNEAQ (reference sequence). The CDR3 loop is CASSLVVSEAFF. The CDR3 bases are TGTGCCAGCAGCTTAGTAGTCTCTGAAGCTTTCTTT.

This clone was counted between two and nine times. This chain connects TRBV9 to TRBJ1-3; the match to TRBD1 covers 7 bases. Trimming at V came to 4 bases and at J to 1 base, leaving 8 bases not matched to a gene. The CDR3 is 16 amino acids. Germline V lookup: CDR1 SGDLS, CDR2 YYNGEE. CDR3 nucleotides: TGTGCCAGCAGCAAGACAGGGAGGTCTTCTGGAAACACCATATATTTT. It codes for CASSKTGRSSGNTIYF.

The table lists this clone with a count of one. This chain links TRBV19 with TRBJ1-2, with TRBD1 identical over 9 bases. The CDR3 runs to 11 residues. Per the germline V gene, CDR1 is LNHDA and CDR2 is SQIVND (reference sequence). With 11 bases clipped from V and 7 bases from J, the junction kept 5 bases outside the gene matches. The CDR3 protein is CASGQGTGYTF. DNA of the CDR3: TGTGCCTCGGGACAGGGAACTGGCTACACCTTC.

In DNA form, the CDR3 reads TGTGCCAGTAGGGTGGGCGATACGCAGTATTTT. Translation gives CASRVGDTQYF. V is TRBV19 and J is TRBJ2-3; no firm D call. This CDR3 is 11 amino acids long. Germline CDR1 LNHDA, CDR2 SQIVND (reference sequence). Trimming pared 6 bases from V and 6 bases from J, leaving 7 bases between.

The gene calls are TRBV4-1 and TRBJ1-3, with D uncertain. V was clipped by 4 bases and J by 0 bases, with 19 bases between them. Germline CDR1 is MGHRA and CDR2 is YSYEKL. This CDR3 is 18 amino acids long. CDR3 nucleotides: TGCGCCAGCAGCCTCGGGGTGACTGCAGCTATCTCTGGAAACACCATATATTTT. This codes for CASSLGVTAAISGNTIYF.

This chain links TRBV7-7 with TRBJ1-4, with 8 bases identical to TRBD1. CDR1 is SSHAT and CDR2 is FNYEAQ in the germline V gene (reference sequence). This CDR3 comprises 16 residues. The trim removed 5 bases at V and 7 bases at J, leaving 12 bases unmatched. CDR3 nucleotide sequence: TGTGCCAGCAGCCCTACGGACAGGGAAAGGGGTGAAAAACTGTTTTTT. It yields the protein CASSPTDRERGEKLFF. The full variable domain, rest sourced from reference TRBV7-7 and TRBJ1-4, is GAGVSQSPRYKVTKRGQDVTLRCDPISSHATLYWYQQALGQGPEFLTYFNYEAQPDKSGLPSDRFSAERPEGSISTLTIQRTEQRDSAMYRCASSPTDRERGEKLFFGSGTQLSVL.

This clone was observed a handful of times. The rearrangement links TRBV10-1 to TRBJ2-7; possible D gene TRBD1, 6 bases. CDR1 is WNHNN and CDR2 is SYGVQD in the germline V gene (reference sequence). V shed 3 bases and J shed 2 bases, with 11 bases lying between them. The CDR3 runs to 14 residues. This CDR3 is CASSDRGRPYEQYF. Here the CDR3 DNA reads TGCGCCAGCAGTGACAGGGGACGACCCTACGAGCAGTACTTC.

The J gene is TRBJ1-6, the V gene TRBV5-1; 11 bases match TRBD1. V gave up 4 bases and J gave up 6 bases; unmatched junction bases: 9. The CDR3 contains 17 residues. The germline CDR1 and CDR2 sequences are SGHRS and YFSETQ. The CDR3 coding sequence is TGCGCCAGCAGCGGAAGGACAGGGGGCGTGGGTAATTCACCCCTCCACTTT. Its protein is CASSGRTGGVGNSPLHF.